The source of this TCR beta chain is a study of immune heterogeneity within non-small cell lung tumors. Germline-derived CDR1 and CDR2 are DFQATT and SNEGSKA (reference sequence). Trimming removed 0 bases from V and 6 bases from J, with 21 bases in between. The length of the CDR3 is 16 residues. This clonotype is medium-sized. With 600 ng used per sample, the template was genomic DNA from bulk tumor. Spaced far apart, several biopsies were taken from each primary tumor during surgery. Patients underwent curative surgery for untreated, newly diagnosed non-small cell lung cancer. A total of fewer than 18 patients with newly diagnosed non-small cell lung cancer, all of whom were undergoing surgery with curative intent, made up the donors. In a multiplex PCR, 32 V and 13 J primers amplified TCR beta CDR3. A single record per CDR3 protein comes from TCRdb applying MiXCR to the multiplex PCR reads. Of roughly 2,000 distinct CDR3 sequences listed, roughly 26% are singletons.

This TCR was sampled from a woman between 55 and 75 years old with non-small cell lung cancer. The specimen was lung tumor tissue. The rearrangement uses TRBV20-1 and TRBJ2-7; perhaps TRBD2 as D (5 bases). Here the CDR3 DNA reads TGCAGTGCTAGAGATCGTAACAAGGGAGTGTCAGGCGAGCAGTACTTC. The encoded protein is CSARDRNKGVSGEQYF.